This is a list of T cell receptor beta chains from one sample in a study of T cell responses to AZD1222 COVID-19 vaccine. TCRdb's copy holds only in-frame clones and misses some; the assay was immunoSEQ multiplex PCR. Here the sample spans fewer than 150,000 clones, around 93% being singletons. Sequences were derived from peripheral blood, sampled 28 days after the second AZD1222 dose. The receptors were gathered from an adult who received the AZD1222 COVID-19 vaccine. Each CDR3 is given with its conserved first and last residue. The order of the fields is D gene, clone size, J gene, V gene, CDR3 protein, CDR3 DNA. The D gene is left open where the match is weak. Rows give clone size only sometimes, using once, few, many, or a class for an expanded clone.

D: NA; size: NA; J: TRBJ1-2; V: TRBV12-5; CDR3: CASGLVARARNGYTF; DNA: TGTGCTAGTGGTTTGGTAGCCAGGGCGCGGAATGGCTACACCTTC
D: NA; size: NA; J: TRBJ1-3; V: TRBV3-1/TRBV3-2; CDR3: CASSLQGTGNTIYF; DNA: TGTGCCAGCAGCCTACAGGGAACTGGAAACACCATATATTTT
D: NA; size: NA; J: TRBJ1-1; V: TRBV3-1/TRBV3-2; CDR3: CASSPRENTEAFF; DNA: TGTGCCAGCAGTCCGCGCGAGAACACTGAAGCTTTCTTT
D: NA; size: NA; J: TRBJ2-5; V: TRBV28; CDR3: CASRTGTQETQYF; DNA: TGTGCCAGCAGAACAGGGACCCAAGAGACCCAGTACTTC
D: NA; size: NA; J: TRBJ1-6; V: TRBV7-9; CDR3: CASSLALFSPLHF; DNA: TGTGCCAGCAGCTTAGCCCTCTTTTCACCCCTCCACTTT
D: TRBD2; size: NA; J: TRBJ2-1; V: TRBV29-1; CDR3: CSVEDYGGGPNLYNEQFF; DNA: TGCAGCGTTGAAGATTACGGCGGGGGGCCTAACTTATACAATGAGCAGTTCTTC
D: NA; size: NA; J: TRBJ2-5; V: TRBV7-3; CDR3: CASSPTTGTQETQYF; DNA: TGTGCCAGCAGCCCTACCACGGGGACACAAGAGACCCAGTACTTC
D: TRBD1; size: few; J: TRBJ2-2; V: TRBV3-1/TRBV3-2; CDR3: CASSPTGQVTGELFF; DNA: TGTGCCAGCAGCCCAACGGGACAGGTCACCGGGGAGCTGTTTTTT
D: NA; size: NA; J: TRBJ1-6; V: TRBV9; CDR3: CASSVGGQPPLHF; DNA: TGTGCCAGCAGCGTAGGTGGCCAGCCACCCCTCCACTTT
D: NA; size: NA; J: TRBJ1-1; V: TRBV12-3/TRBV12-4; CDR3: CASSENTEAFF; DNA: TGTGCCAGCAGCGAGAACACTGAAGCTTTCTTT
D: NA; size: NA; J: TRBJ1-2; V: TRBV18; CDR3: CASSPPAANYGYTF; DNA: TGTGCCAGCTCACCACCGGCAGCAAACTATGGCTACACCTTC
D: NA; size: NA; J: TRBJ1-1; V: TRBV3-1/TRBV3-2; CDR3: CASSQGRGTEAFF; DNA: TGTGCCAGCAGCCAAGGACGGGGCACTGAAGCTTTCTTT
D: NA; size: NA; J: TRBJ1-3; V: TRBV4-3; CDR3: CASSQDRLGVSSGNTIYF; DNA: TGCGCCAGCAGCCAAGATCGCCTGGGGGTTAGTTCTGGAAACACCATATATTTT
D: TRBD2; size: few; J: TRBJ2-5; V: TRBV12-5; CDR3: CASGLRTSGGLPETQYF; DNA: TGTGCTAGTGGTTTGAGGACTAGCGGGGGGCTGCCAGAGACCCAGTACTTC
D: TRBD1; size: NA; J: TRBJ1-1; V: TRBV11-1; CDR3: CASSLWDRGSEAFF; DNA: TGTGCCAGCAGCCTCTGGGACAGGGGGAGTGAAGCTTTCTTT
D: NA; size: NA; J: TRBJ2-1; V: TRBV10-3; CDR3: CAISRGQGSGEQFF; DNA: TGTGCCATCAGCCGGGGGCAGGGTTCGGGTGAGCAGTTCTTC
D: NA; size: NA; J: TRBJ1-1; V: TRBV29-1; CDR3: CSTDLGQNTEAFF; DNA: TGCAGCACTGACCTGGGACAGAACACTGAAGCTTTCTTT
D: NA; size: NA; J: TRBJ2-5; V: TRBV27; CDR3: CASSLRYQETQYF; DNA: TGTGCCAGCAGTTTAAGGTACCAAGAGACCCAGTACTTC
D: NA; size: NA; J: TRBJ1-2; V: TRBV6-4; CDR3: CASSDFYGYTF; DNA: TGTGCCAGCAGTGACTTCTATGGCTACACCTTC
D: NA; size: NA; J: TRBJ1-5; V: TRBV19; CDR3: CASSTDPRVVRHF; DNA: TGTGCCAGTAGTACAGACCCTAGGGTTGTGCGGCATTTT
D: NA; size: NA; J: TRBJ2-7; V: TRBV5-1; CDR3: CASSLVKGSSYEQYF; DNA: TGCGCCAGCAGCTTGGTCAAGGGCAGCTCCTACGAGCAGTACTTC
D: NA; size: NA; J: TRBJ2-7; V: TRBV20-1; CDR3: CSASKAYEQYF; DNA: TGCAGTGCTAGTAAGGCCTACGAGCAGTACTTC
D: NA; size: once; J: TRBJ1-1; V: TRBV11-3; CDR3: CASSLSQGMNTEAFF; DNA: TGTGCCAGCAGCTTATCCCAGGGGATGAACACTGAAGCTTTCTTT
D: TRBD1; size: NA; J: TRBJ2-1; V: TRBV3-1/TRBV3-2; CDR3: CASSQDRDRAGFF; DNA: TGTGCCAGCAGCCAAGACCGGGACAGGGCCGGGTTCTTC
D: NA; size: NA; J: TRBJ2-1; V: TRBV11-1; CDR3: CASSLSNEQFF; DNA: TGTGCCAGCAGCTTAAGTAATGAGCAGTTCTTC
D: TRBD1; size: NA; J: TRBJ1-1; V: TRBV5-1; CDR3: CASSLTLDRANTEAFF; DNA: TGCGCCAGCAGCTTGACCCTGGACAGGGCAAACACTGAAGCTTTCTTT
D: TRBD1; size: NA; J: TRBJ1-1; V: TRBV19; CDR3: CASSIRRGRHQYGFF; DNA: TGTGCCAGTAGTATTAGGAGGGGGCGTCATCAGTACGGTTTCTTT
D: TRBD1; size: NA; J: TRBJ1-2; V: TRBV28; CDR3: CASSLGGQLGYTF; DNA: TGTGCCAGCAGTTTGGGGGGACAGTTGGGCTACACCTTC
D: NA; size: once; J: TRBJ1-2; V: TRBV13; CDR3: CASSLQTVGYTF; DNA: TGTGCCAGCAGCCTCCAGACCGTTGGCTACACCTTC
D: TRBD2; size: NA; J: TRBJ2-5; V: TRBV11-3; CDR3: CASTRTSGGGETQYF; DNA: TGTGCCAGCACCCGGACTAGCGGGGGGGGTGAGACCCAGTACTTC
D: NA; size: NA; J: TRBJ1-4; V: TRBV5-1; CDR3: CASSLAVGVPANEKLFF; DNA: TGCGCCAGCAGCTTGGCCGTGGGGGTCCCGGCTAATGAAAAACTGTTTTTT
D: TRBD2; size: NA; J: TRBJ2-5; V: TRBV4-2; CDR3: CASSQGASGLAGVETQYF; DNA: TGTGCCAGCAGCCAAGGGGCATCAGGACTAGCGGGGGTTGAGACCCAGTACTTC
D: NA; size: NA; J: TRBJ2-3; V: TRBV7-9; CDR3: CASSLGPSATQYF; DNA: TGTGCCAGCAGCTTAGGCCCTTCCGCTACGCAGTATTTT
D: NA; size: once; J: TRBJ1-1; V: TRBV12-3/TRBV12-4; CDR3: CASSLSQGRAFF; DNA: TGTGCCAGCAGTTTAAGTCAGGGAAGGGCTTTCTTT
D: NA; size: NA; J: TRBJ1-1; V: TRBV6-5; CDR3: CASRWGDTEAFF; DNA: TGTGCCAGCCGGTGGGGAGACACTGAAGCTTTCTTT